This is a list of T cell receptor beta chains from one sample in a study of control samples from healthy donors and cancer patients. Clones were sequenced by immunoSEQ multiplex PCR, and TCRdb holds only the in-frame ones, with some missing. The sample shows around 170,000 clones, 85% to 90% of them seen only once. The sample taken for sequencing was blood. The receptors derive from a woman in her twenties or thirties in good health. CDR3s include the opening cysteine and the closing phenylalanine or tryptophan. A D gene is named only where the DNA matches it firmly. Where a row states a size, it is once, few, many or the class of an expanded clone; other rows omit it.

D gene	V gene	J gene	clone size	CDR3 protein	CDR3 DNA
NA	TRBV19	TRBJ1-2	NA	CASSPTGTAYGYTF	TGTGCCAGTAGCCCCACCGGGACGGCTTATGGCTACACCTTC
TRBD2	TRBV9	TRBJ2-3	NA	CASSVSGGEGTDTQYF	TGTGCCAGCAGCGTTAGCGGGGGGGAAGGTACAGATACGCAGTATTTT
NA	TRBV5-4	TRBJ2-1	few	CASSLERSSYNEQFF	TGTGCCAGCAGCTTGGAGAGGAGCTCCTACAATGAGCAGTTCTTC
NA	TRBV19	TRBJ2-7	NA	CASSIAPGSYEQYF	TGTGCCAGTAGTATAGCTCCAGGCTCCTACGAGCAGTACTTC
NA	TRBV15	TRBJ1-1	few	CATSRDHREIEAFF	TGTGCCACCAGCAGAGACCACAGGGAAATTGAAGCTTTCTTT
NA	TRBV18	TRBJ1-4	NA	CASSPRAGNEKLFF	TGTGCCAGCTCACCGAGGGCTGGCAATGAAAAACTGTTTTTT
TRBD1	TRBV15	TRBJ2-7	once	CATSRGGKKGGQGSYEQYF	TGTGCCACCAGCAGAGGGGGGAAAAAAGGTGGACAGGGGTCCTACGAGCAGTACTTC
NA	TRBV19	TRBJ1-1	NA	CASSILAGPIGTEAFF	TGTGCCAGTAGTATACTCGCAGGGCCCATCGGGACTGAAGCTTTCTTT
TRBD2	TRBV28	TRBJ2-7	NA	CASSGPGLAGPKYF	TGTGCCAGCAGTGGTCCGGGACTAGCGGGACCTAAGTACTTC
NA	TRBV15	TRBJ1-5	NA	CATSRGSSPQHF	TGTGCCACCAGCAGAGGGAGTTCGCCCCAGCATTTT
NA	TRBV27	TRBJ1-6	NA	CASGRKGGSSYNSPLHF	TGTGCCAGCGGCCGAAAGGGAGGGAGCTCCTATAATTCACCCCTCCACTTT
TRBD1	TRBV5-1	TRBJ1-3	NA	CASQLGRGPGNTIYF	TGCGCCAGCCAACTCGGCAGGGGGCCTGGAAACACCATATATTTT
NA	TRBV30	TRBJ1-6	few	CAWSAGAAYNSPLHF	TGTGCCTGGAGTGCAGGGGCGGCCTATAATTCACCCCTCCACTTT
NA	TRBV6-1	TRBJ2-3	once	CASSDTRAVDTQYF	TGTGCCAGCAGTGATACGAGGGCAGTAGATACGCAGTATTTT
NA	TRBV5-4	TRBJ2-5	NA	CASSFFSQETQYF	TGTGCCAGCAGCTTCTTTAGTCAAGAGACCCAGTACTTC
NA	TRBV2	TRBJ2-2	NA	CASSGTTGIGELFF	TGTGCCAGCAGTGGAACCACAGGGATCGGGGAGCTGTTTTTT
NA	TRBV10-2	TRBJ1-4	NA	CASSERTEKLFF	TGCGCCAGCAGTGAAAGGACTGAAAAACTGTTTTTT
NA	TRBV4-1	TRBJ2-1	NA	CASSQAGASNEQFF	TGCGCCAGCAGCCAAGCGGGAGCGTCGAATGAGCAGTTCTTC
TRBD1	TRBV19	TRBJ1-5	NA	CASSMGRGLGNQPQHF	TGTGCCAGTAGTATGGGGAGGGGGCTAGGCAATCAGCCCCAGCATTTT
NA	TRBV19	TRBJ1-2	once	CASSTRRDGYTF	TGTGCCAGTAGCACAAGAAGAGATGGCTACACCTTC
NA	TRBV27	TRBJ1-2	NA	CASSLSPRGRVNGYTF	TGTGCCAGCAGTTTAAGCCCTCGGGGGAGGGTAAACGGCTACACCTTC